Listed here are 19 T cell receptor beta chains from one sample, sequenced in a study of blood T cell repertoires in COVID-19. The assay was immunoSEQ multiplex PCR, and TCRdb's table has in-frame clones only and misses some. This sample yields about 81,000 clones, of which more than 90% are seen a single time; about 4.5% belongs to the top ten. Sequencing was done on a sample of peripheral blood. The receptors stem from a human donor with active COVID-19. The donor label of this sample is uncertain.

The chain links TRBV28 to TRBJ1-1, with D perhaps matching TRBD1 (5 bases). Germline CDR1 and CDR2: MDHEN and SYDVKM. Trimming removed 10 bases at V and 4 bases at J, with 19 bases between. This CDR3 is 14 amino acids long. The CDR3 reads CATRGGGLGTEAFF. The CDR3 DNA sequence: TGTGCCACTCGCGGGGGAGGGTTGGGCACTGAAGCTTTCTTT.

The chain has TRBV6-8 and TRBJ1-3; D might be TRBD1 (6 bases). Germline CDR1 MNHGY, CDR2 SAAAGT. The CDR3 extends over 16 amino acids. Between the trimmed V and J ends, which lost 6 bases and 0 bases, there was a span of 15 bases. The CDR3 DNA reads TGTGCCAGCAGCACCCAGCGACAGGCCTCTGGAAACACCATATATTTT. Its translation is CASSTQRQASGNTIYF.

The chain combines TRBV6-5 with TRBJ2-7; TRBD2 aligns across 14 bases. The V gene's germline CDR1 is MNHEY and CDR2 SVGAGI. This CDR3 contains 16 residues. The trim removed 2 bases at V and 2 bases at J, leaving 2 bases unmatched. DNA for the CDR3: TGTGCCAGCAGTTACAAGACTAGCGGGAGGGCCTACGAGCAGTACTTC. Amino acids: CASSYKTSGRAYEQYF.

The genes are TRBV18 and TRBJ1-2; tentative D call: TRBD1 (6 bases). The CDR3 sequence is 13 residues long. V was trimmed by 3 bases and J by 8 bases, leaving 13 bases between them. Germline CDR1 and CDR2: KGHSH and LQKENI. CDR3 in amino acids: CASSPRDIEGYTF. The CDR3 bases are TGTGCCAGCTCACCCCGGGACATTGAGGGCTACACCTTC.

V and J are TRBV9 and TRBJ1-6; D is perhaps TRBD1 (6 bases). CDR1 and CDR2 (germline): SGDLS, YYNGEE. This CDR3 region has 15 residues. V shed 7 bases and J shed 1 base, with 12 bases lying between them. The chain's CDR3 is CASSEGESYNSPLHF. DNA for the CDR3: TGTGCCAGCTCCGAGGGGGAATCCTATAATTCACCCCTCCACTTT.

J is TRBJ2-7 and V is TRBV6-6; tentatively, D is TRBD2 (5 bases). Trimming took 7 bases from V and 5 from J, leaving 15 bases between them. This CDR3 has 13 residues. Germline CDR1 reads MNHNY; CDR2 reads SVGAGI (reference sequence). CDR3 sequence (DNA): TGTGCCAGCACCCCGGGGAGAGGCCACGAGCAGTACTTC. This translates into CASTPGRGHEQYF.

The rearrangement links TRBV9 to TRBJ1-2; D is undetermined. CDR3 length: 13 amino acids. V lost 3 bases to trimming and J lost 2 bases, with 8 bases between them. Germline V gives CDR1 SGDLS, CDR2 YYNGEE. CDR3 loop: CASSARRNYGYTF. The CDR3 nucleotides read TGTGCCAGCAGCGCCAGGCGAAACTATGGCTACACCTTC.

The chain joins TRBV28 to TRBJ2-7, with TRBD1 matching over 8 bases. J was trimmed by 7 bases and V by 4 bases; bases with no gene match: 12. CDR3 length: 15 amino acids. CDR1 and CDR2 from the germline V gene are MDHEN and SYDVKM. CDR3 residues: CASSSGQGRGSEQYF. The DNA for the CDR3 is TGTGCCAGCAGTTCCGGACAGGGTAGAGGAAGTGAGCAGTACTTC.

This clone has a handful of counts. The rearrangement uses TRBV19 and TRBJ1-5; D is unclear. V lost 10 bases, J lost 2 bases, and 12 bases lay in between. Germline V gene sequence: CDR1 LNHDA, CDR2 SQIVND (reference sequence). This CDR3 has 13 amino acids. The CDR3 here is CATKEVGNQPQHF. The CDR3 coding sequence is TGTGCCACCAAGGAGGTTGGCAATCAGCCCCAGCATTTT.

The rearrangement uses TRBV7-2 and TRBJ2-5, with TRBD2 matching over 12 bases. The length of the CDR3 is 16 residues. Germline V gene data show CDR1 as SGHTA and CDR2 as FQGNSA. Losses at the gene ends were 1 base for V and 1 base for J; bases not matched to a gene: 1. This CDR3 reads CASSLGTSGTQETQYF. Here the CDR3 DNA reads TGTGCCAGCAGCTTAGGGACTAGCGGGACCCAAGAGACCCAGTACTTC.

The J gene is TRBJ1-5, the V gene TRBV27, with TRBD1 matching over 7 bases. Germline lookup yields CDR1 MNHEY and CDR2 SMNVEV (reference sequence). This CDR3 has 17 amino acids. Germline trimming cut 4 bases from V and 5 bases from J; bases unmatched to any gene: 14. The CDR3: CASSYPSLDRVYQPQHF. In DNA, the CDR3 is TGTGCCAGCAGTTACCCATCCCTCGACAGGGTCTATCAGCCCCAGCATTTT.

The rearrangement uses TRBV27 and TRBJ1-1, with 12 bases aligning to TRBD1. Unmatched junction bases numbered 7, after V lost 4 bases and J lost 4 bases. There are 16 residues in the CDR3. Germline V gene data show CDR1 as MNHEY and CDR2 as SMNVEV (reference sequence). CDR3 amino acids: CASSYSGTGGGTEAFF. The CDR3 nucleotides are TGTGCCAGCAGTTACTCCGGGACAGGGGGCGGCACTGAAGCTTTCTTT.

J is TRBJ2-3 and V is TRBV6-2 or TRBV6-3; TRBD2 aligns across 8 bases. Germline CDR1 reads MNHEY; CDR2 reads SVGEGT. Unmatched junction bases numbered 11, after V lost 5 bases and J lost 4 bases. The CDR3 is made up of 16 amino acids. CDR3 in amino acids: CASSQQSSGKPDTQYF. As DNA, the CDR3 is TGTGCCAGCAGTCAGCAGAGTAGCGGGAAGCCAGATACGCAGTATTTT.

V and J are TRBV6-6 and TRBJ2-7; 15 nucleotides align to TRBD2. The V gene end was trimmed by 5 bases and the J gene end by 4 bases; junction bases not matched to a gene: 9. The CDR3 extends over 17 amino acids. CDR1 and CDR2 (germline): MNHNY, SVGAGI (reference sequence). CDR3 in DNA: TGTGCCAGCAGTCACGGACTAGCGGGAGGGCCGGGTTACGAGCAGTACTTC. This codes for CASSHGLAGGPGYEQYF.

The V call is TRBV6-6, the J call TRBJ1-5; 7 bases match TRBD1. V shed 5 bases and J 8 bases; nucleotides not matched to a gene: 9. Germline V lookup: CDR1 MNHNY, CDR2 SVGAGI (reference sequence). The CDR3 has 14 amino acids. This CDR3 reads CASSKAGQPEPQHF. CDR3 DNA sequence: TGTGCCAGCAGTAAGGCGGGACAGCCGGAGCCCCAGCATTTT.

The gene calls are TRBV3-1 (or the pseudogene TRBV3-2) and TRBJ1-3; D is perhaps TRBD1 (6 bases). The V and J ends lost 5 bases and 0 bases respectively, with 14 bases between them. CDR3 length: 16 residues. Germline CDR1 LGHDT, CDR2 YNNKEL (reference sequence). CDR3 region: CASSTLQGYSGNTIYF. For the CDR3, the DNA is TGTGCCAGCAGCACCCTACAGGGCTACTCTGGAAACACCATATATTTT.

The chain combines TRBV11-2 with TRBJ2-5; TRBD2 aligns across 10 bases. The V and J ends lost 6 bases and 5 bases, in that order; junction bases with no gene match: 12. CDR1 SGHAT and CDR2 FQNNGV come from the germline V gene. The length of the CDR3 is 16 residues. In DNA form, the CDR3 reads TGTGCCAGCAGGCCCATAAGCGGGAGGGCCGGGGAGACCCAGTACTTC. This encodes CASRPISGRAGETQYF. The full variable domain, its missing parts supplied by reference TRBV11-2 and TRBJ2-5, is EAGVAQSPRYKIIEKRQSVAFWCNPISGHATLYWYQQILGQGPKLLIQFQNNGVVDDSQLPKDRFSAERLKGVDSTLKIQPAKLEDSAVYLCASRPISGRAGETQYFGPGTRLLVL.

The V gene is TRBV12-3 or TRBV12-4, the J gene TRBJ1-6; D uncertain. This CDR3 is 13 amino acids long. V lost 5 bases and J 12 bases, leaving 14 bases between the germline ends. CDR3 coding DNA: TGTGCCAGCAGTAAGACAAATCAGGAACCCCTCCACTTT. Its translation: CASSKTNQEPLHF.

This sequence joins TRBV7-9 and TRBJ2-7; TRBD1 matches at 7 bases. The germline V gene encodes CDR1 SEHNR and CDR2 FQNEAQ (reference sequence). The trim removed 5 bases at V and 2 bases at J, leaving 9 bases unmatched. The CDR3 has 15 residues. The CDR3: CASSPTTGMPYEQYF. The CDR3 nucleotides are TGTGCCAGCAGCCCGACGACAGGGATGCCCTACGAGCAGTACTTC.